A single T cell receptor (beta chain) is shown here with its context. Its antigen is undetermined. Primers: 60 Vbeta forward and 13 Jbeta reverse. Sequencing was performed with immunoSEQ multiplex PCR; in TCRdb, only in-frame clones are kept and a portion is missing. The table records some 84,000 clones, around 78% of them present only once. The data were taken from a study of cytomegalovirus exposure and HLA in healthy donors. Overall study findings and caveats: A later analysis found common viral pathogens apparently linked to several of the most significant clusters. It is likely that the observed cluster of highly shared sequence variants was a sequencing artifact.

Germline CDR1 SQVTM, CDR2 ANQGSEA. The junction had 10 bases not matched to a gene; V was cut back by 6 bases and J by 4 bases. The CDR3 loop spans 15 amino acids. The clonotype originates from a male donor in good health and CMV-seropositive. What was sequenced was PBMCs. The chain joins TRBV29-1 to TRBJ2-3, with 10 positions matching TRBD2. The CDR3 nucleotides read TGCAGCGTCGTACTAGCGGGAATCGGGTCAGATACGCAGTATTTT. Translated: CSVVLAGIGSDTQYF.